This T cell receptor (beta chain) was captured in a study of T cell responses to AZD1222 COVID-19 vaccine. Method: immunoSEQ multiplex PCR; TCRdb's copy keeps in-frame clones and lacks some. The data hold about 110,000 clones, with 70% to 90% observed a single time. This clone was counted between two and nine times. This CDR3 comprises 15 residues. V was pared by 6 bases and J by 5 bases, with 19 bases between. Germline V lookup: CDR1 MDHEN, CDR2 SYDVKM. The chain links TRBV28 to TRBJ1-1, with a tentative D call TRBD1 (5 bases). This specimen was peripheral blood, taken on day 0 of AZD1222 vaccination. The clonotype comes from an adult in good health. Here the CDR3 DNA reads TGTGCCAGCAGCCCAATGCCTCAGGGAAGTACTGAAGCTTTCTTT. This translates into CASSPMPQGSTEAFF.